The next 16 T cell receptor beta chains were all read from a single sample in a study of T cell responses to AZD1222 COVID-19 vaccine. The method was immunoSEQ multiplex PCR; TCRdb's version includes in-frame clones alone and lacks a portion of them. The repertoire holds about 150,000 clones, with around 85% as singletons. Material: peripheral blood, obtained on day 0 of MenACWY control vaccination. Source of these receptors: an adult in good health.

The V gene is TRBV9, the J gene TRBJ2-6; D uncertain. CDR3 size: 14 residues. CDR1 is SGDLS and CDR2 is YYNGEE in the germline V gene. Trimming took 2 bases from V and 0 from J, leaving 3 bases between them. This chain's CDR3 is CASSVYSGANVLTF. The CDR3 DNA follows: TGTGCCAGCAGCGTGTACTCTGGGGCCAACGTCCTGACTTTC.

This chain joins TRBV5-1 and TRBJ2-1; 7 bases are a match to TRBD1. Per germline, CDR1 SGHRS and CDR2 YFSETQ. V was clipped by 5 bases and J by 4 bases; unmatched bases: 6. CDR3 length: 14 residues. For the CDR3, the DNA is TGCGCCAGCAGACATGGACAGGCTTACAATGAGCAGTTCTTC. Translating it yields CASRHGQAYNEQFF.

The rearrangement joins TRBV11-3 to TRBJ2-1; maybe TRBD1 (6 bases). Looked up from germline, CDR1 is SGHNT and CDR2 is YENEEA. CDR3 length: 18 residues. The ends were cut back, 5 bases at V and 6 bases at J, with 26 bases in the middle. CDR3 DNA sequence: TGTGCCAGCAGCCCCCACCTGACAGGCCCCTTCAGACCCAATGAGCAGTTCTTC. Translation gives CASSPHLTGPFRPNEQFF.

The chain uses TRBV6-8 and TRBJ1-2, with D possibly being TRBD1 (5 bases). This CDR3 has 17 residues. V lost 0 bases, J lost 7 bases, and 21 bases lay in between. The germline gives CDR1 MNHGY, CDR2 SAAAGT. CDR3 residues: CASSYSIHFREGSGYTF. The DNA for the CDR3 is TGTGCCAGCAGTTACTCGATCCACTTCAGGGAAGGTAGTGGCTACACCTTC.

The CDR3 DNA is TGTGCCAGCTCGGCGGGACAGGACAATGAGCAGTTCTTC. Protein product: CASSAGQDNEQFF. This chain joins TRBV18 and TRBJ2-1, with 8 bases lining up with TRBD1. Germline values: CDR1 KGHSH, CDR2 LQKENI. The CDR3 sequence is 13 residues long. After removal of 6 bases from V and 5 bases from J, the junction contained 3 bases not matched to a gene. Full variable domain (outside the CDR3, taken from reference TRBV18 and TRBJ2-1): NAGVMQNPRHLVRRRGQEARLRCSPMKGHSHVYWYRQLPEEGLKFMVYLQKENIIDESGMPKERFSAEFPKEGPSILRIQQVVRGDSAAYFCASSAGQDNEQFFGPGTRLTVL.

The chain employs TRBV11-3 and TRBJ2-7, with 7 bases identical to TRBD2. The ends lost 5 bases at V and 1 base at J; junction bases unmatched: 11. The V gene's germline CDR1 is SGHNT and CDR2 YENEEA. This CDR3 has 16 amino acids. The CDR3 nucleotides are TGTGCCAGCAGCGATAGGTTGGCTAGCGGTTCCTACGAGCAGTACTTC. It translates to CASSDRLASGSYEQYF.

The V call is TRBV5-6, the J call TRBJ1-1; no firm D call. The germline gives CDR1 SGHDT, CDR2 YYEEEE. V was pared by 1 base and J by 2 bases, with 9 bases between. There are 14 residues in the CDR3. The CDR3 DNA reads TGTGCCAGCAGCTTGCCGGCCAGCAACACTGAAGCTTTCTTT. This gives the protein CASSLPASNTEAFF.

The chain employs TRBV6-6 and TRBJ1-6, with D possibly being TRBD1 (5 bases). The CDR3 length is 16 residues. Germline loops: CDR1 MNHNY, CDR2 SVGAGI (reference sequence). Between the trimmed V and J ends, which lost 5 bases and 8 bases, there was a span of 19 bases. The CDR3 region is CASSPSGLRLDSPLHF. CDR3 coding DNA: TGTGCCAGCAGTCCCTCGGGACTGCGCCTTGATTCACCCCTCCACTTT.

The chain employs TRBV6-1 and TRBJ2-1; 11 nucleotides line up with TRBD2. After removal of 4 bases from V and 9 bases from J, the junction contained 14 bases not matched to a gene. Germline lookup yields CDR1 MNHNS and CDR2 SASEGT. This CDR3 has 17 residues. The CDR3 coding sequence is TGTGCCAGCAGTGGACTAGCGGGGAAAGGTTCATCGGGTGAGCAGTTCTTC. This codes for CASSGLAGKGSSGEQFF.

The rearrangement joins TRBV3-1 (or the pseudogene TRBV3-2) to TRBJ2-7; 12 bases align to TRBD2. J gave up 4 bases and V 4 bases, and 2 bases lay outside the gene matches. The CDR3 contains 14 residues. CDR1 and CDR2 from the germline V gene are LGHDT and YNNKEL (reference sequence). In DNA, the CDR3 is TGTGCCAGCAGCCCGACTAGCGGGAGATACGAGCAGTACTTC. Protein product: CASSPTSGRYEQYF.

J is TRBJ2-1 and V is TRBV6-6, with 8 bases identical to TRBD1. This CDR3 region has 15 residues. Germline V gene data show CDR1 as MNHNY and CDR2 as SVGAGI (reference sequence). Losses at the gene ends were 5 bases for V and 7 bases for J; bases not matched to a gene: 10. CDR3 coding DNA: TGTGCCAGCAGTCCCCCCCGGGACAGGTCGAATGAGCAGTTCTTC. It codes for CASSPPRDRSNEQFF.

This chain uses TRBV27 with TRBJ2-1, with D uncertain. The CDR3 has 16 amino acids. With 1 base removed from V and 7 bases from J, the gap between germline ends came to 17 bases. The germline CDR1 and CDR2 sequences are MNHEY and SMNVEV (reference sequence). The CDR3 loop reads CASSLLGLRSGNEQFF. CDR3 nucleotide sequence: TGTGCCAGCAGTTTATTAGGCTTACGCTCTGGGAATGAGCAGTTCTTC.

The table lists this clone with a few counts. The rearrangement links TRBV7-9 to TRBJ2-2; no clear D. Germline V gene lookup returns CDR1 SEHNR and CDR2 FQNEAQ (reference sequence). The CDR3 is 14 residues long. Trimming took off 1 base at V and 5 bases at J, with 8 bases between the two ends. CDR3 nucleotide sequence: TGTGCCAGCAGCTTAGGGGCAAGGACCGGGGAGCTGTTTTTT. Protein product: CASSLGARTGELFF.

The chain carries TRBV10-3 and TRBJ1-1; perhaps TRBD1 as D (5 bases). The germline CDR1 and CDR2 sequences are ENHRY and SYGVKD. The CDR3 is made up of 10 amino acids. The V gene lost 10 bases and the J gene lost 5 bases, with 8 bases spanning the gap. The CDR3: CASRGTEAFF. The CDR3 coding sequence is TGTGCCAGCCGGGGGACTGAAGCTTTCTTT.

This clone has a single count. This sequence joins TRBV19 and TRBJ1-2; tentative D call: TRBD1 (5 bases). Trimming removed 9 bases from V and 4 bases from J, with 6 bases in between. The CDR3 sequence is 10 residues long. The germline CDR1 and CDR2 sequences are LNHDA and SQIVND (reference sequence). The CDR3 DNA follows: TGTGCCAGGGGGACCTATGGCTACACCTTC. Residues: CARGTYGYTF.

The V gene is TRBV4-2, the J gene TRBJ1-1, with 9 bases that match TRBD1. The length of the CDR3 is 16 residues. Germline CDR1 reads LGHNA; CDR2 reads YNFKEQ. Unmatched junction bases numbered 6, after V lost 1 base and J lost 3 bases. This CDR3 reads CASSQAGTGWDTEAFF. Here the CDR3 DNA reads TGTGCCAGCAGCCAAGCCGGGACAGGGTGGGACACTGAAGCTTTCTTT.